This entry features one T cell receptor (beta chain) sequence. Its antigen remains unidentified. These data are taken from a study of blood T cells in healthy people across ages. Study at large: Template switching caught about one barcoded beta molecule for each two T cells. General study findings and limits: Donor CMV status, an unknown factor, possibly confounded changes in expanded clonotypes. A roughly linear fall in TCR beta diversity per million T cells was seen with increasing age. TCR beta diversity correlated strongly with naive T cell percentage.

With a J-beta primer mix and a sample-barcoded 5' primer, a second PCR ran about 7 to 12 cycles. TCRdb passed the 5' RACE reads through MiXCR, listing each CDR3 protein once. This sample has roughly 730,000 distinct CDR3 sequences, with roughly 50% found just once. Germline CDR1 and CDR2: SEHNR and FQNEAQ (reference sequence). This CDR3 is built from 12 residues. V shed 5 bases and J shed 7 bases, with 10 bases lying between them. V is TRBV7-9 and J is TRBJ2-3; D is uncertain. The source material was blood. The sequence was collected from a middle-aged man in good health. In DNA, the CDR3 is TGTGCCAGCAGCCTCGGTACATATACGCAGTATTTT. It translates to CASSLGTYTQYF.